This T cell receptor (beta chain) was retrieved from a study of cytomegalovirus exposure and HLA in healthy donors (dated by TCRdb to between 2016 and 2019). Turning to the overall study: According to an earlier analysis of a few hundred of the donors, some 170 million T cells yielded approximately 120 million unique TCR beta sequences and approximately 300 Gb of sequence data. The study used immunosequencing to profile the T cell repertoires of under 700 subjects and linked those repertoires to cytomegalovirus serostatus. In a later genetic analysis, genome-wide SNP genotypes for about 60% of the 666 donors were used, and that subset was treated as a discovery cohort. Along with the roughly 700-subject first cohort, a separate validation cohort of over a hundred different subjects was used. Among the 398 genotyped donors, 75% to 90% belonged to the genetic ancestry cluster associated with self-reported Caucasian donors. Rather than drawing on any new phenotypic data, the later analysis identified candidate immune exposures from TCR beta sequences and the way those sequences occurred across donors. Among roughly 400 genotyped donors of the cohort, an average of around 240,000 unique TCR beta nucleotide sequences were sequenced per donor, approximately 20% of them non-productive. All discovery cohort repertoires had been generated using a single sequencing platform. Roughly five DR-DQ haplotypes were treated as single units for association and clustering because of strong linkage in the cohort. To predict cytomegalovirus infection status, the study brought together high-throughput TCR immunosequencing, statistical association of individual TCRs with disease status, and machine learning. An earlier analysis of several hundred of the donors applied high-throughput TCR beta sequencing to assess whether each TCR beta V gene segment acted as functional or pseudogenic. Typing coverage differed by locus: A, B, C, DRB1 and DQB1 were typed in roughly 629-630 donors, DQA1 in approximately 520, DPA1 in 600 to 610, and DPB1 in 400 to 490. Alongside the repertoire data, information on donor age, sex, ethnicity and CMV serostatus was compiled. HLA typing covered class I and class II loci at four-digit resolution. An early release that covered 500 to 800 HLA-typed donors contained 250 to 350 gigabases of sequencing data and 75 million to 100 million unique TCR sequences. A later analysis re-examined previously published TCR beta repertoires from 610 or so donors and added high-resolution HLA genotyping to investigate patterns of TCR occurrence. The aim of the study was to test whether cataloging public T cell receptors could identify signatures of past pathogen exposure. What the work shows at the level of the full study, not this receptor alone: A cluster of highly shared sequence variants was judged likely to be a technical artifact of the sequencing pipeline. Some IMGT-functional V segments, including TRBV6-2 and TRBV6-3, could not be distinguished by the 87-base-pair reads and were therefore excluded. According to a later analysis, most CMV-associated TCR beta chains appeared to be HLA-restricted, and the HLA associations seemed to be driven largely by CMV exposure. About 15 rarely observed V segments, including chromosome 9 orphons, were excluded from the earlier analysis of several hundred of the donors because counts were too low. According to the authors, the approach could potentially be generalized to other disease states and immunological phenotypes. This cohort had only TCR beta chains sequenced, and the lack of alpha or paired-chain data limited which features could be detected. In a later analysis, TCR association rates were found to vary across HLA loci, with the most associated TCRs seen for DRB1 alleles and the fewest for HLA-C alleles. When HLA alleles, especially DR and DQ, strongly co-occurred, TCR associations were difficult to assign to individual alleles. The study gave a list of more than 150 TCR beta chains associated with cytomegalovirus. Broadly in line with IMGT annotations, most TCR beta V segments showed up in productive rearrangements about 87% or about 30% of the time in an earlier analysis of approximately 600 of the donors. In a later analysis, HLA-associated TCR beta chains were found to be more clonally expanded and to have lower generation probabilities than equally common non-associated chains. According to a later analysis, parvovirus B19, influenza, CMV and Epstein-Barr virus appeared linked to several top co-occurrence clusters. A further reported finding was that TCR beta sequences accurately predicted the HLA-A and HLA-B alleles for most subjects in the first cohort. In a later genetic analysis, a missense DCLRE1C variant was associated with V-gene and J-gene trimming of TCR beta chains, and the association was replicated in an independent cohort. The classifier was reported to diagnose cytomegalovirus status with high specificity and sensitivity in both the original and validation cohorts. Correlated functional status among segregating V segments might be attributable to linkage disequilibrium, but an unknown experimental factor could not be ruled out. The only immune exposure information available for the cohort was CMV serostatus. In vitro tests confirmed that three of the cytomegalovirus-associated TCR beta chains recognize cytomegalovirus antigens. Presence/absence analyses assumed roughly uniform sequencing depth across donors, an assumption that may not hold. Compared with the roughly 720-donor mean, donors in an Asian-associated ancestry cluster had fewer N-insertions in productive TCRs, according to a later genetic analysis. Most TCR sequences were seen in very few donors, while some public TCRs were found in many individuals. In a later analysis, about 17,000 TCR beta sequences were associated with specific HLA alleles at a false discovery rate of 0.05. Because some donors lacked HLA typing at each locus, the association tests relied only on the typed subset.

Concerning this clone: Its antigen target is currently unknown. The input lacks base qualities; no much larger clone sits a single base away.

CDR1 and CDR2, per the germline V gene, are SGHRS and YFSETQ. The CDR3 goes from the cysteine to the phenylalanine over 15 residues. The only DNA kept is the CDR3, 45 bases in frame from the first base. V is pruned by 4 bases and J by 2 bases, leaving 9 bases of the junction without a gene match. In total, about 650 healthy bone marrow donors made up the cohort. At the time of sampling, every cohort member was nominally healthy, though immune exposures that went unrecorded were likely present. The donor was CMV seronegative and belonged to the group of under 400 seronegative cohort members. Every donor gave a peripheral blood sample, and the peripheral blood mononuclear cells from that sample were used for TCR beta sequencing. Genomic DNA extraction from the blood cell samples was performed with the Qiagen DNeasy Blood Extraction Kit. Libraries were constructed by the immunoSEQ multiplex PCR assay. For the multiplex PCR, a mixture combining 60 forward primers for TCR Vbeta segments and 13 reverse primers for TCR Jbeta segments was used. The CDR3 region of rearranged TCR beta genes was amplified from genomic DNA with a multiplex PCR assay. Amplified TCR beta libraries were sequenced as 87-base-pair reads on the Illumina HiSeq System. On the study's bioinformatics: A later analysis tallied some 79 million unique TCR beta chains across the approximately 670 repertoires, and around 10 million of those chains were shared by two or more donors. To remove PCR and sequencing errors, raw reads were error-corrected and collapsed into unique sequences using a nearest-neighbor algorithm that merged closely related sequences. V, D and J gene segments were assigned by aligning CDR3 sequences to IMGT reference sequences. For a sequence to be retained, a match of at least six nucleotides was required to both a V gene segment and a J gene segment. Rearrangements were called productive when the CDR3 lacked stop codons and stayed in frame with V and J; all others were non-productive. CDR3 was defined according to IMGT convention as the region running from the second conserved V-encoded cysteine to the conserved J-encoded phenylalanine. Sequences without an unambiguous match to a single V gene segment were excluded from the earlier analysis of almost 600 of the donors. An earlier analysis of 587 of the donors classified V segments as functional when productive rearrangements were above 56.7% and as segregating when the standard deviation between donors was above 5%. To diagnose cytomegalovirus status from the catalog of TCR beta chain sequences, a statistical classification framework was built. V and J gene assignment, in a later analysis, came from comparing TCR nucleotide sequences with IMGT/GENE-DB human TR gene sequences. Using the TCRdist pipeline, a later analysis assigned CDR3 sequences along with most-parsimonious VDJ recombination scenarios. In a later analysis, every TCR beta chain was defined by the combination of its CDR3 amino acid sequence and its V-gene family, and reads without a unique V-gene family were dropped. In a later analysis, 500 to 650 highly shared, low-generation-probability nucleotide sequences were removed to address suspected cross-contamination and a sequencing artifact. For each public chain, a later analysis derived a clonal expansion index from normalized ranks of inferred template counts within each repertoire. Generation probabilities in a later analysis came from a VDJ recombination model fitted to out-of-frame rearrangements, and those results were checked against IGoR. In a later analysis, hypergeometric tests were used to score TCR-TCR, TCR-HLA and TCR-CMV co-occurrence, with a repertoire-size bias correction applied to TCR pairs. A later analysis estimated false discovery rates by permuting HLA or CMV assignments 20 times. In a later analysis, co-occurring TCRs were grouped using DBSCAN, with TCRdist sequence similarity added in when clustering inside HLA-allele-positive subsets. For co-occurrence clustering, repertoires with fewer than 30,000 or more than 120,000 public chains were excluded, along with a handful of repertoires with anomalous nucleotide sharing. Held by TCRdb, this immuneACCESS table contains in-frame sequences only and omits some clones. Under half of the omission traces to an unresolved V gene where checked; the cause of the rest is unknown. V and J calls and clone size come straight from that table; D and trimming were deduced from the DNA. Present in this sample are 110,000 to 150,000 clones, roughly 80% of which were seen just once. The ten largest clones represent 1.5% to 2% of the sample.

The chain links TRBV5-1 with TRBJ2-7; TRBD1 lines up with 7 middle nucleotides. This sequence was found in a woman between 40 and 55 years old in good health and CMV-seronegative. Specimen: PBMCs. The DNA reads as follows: TGCGCCAGCAGCCCAAAGACAGGGACCACCTACGAGCAGTACTTC. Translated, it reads CASSPKTGTTYEQYF.